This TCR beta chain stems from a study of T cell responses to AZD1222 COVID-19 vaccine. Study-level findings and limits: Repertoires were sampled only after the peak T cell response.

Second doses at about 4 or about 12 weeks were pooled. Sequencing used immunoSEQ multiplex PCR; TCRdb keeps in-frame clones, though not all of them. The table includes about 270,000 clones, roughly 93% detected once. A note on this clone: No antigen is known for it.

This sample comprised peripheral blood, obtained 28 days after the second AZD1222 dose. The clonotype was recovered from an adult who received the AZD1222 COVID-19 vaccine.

The CDR3 region has the DNA TGTGCCAGCAGTTCTTTACAGGGGATGAACACTGAAGCTTTCTTT. Its protein product is CASSSLQGMNTEAFF. This chain uses TRBV27 with TRBJ1-1, with 7 bases identical to TRBD1. V gave up 4 bases and J gave up 0 bases; unmatched junction bases: 5. Germline CDR1 and CDR2: MNHEY and SMNVEV (reference sequence). The CDR3 consists of 15 residues.